These 6 T cell receptor beta chains share one sample of origin, sequenced in a study of OX40 agonist ivuxolimab in advanced cancers. Produced via immunoSEQ multiplex PCR; TCRdb's table is partial and in-frame only. The data show 70,000 to 95,000 clones, 88% seen once. The sample here was CD4+ or CD8+ T cells sorted from blood, taken in a trial of the OX40 agonist ivuxolimab. The receptors here all came from an adult with an advanced solid tumor such as melanoma, head and neck, liver or kidney cancer.

The V gene is TRBV6-6, the J gene TRBJ1-5, with 7 bases lining up with TRBD1. This CDR3 is built from 13 residues. The V segment lost 7 bases and the J segment 4 bases; nucleotides outside the gene matches: 4. Germline V gene sequence: CDR1 MNHNY, CDR2 SVGAGI (reference sequence). The DNA for the CDR3 is TGTGCCAGCACGACAGGGTTAAATCAGCCCCAGCATTTT. This translates into CASTTGLNQPQHF.

The rearrangement links TRBV6-5 to TRBJ2-7; the D call may be TRBD1 or TRBD2 (5 bases each). The germline CDR1 and CDR2 sequences are MNHEY and SVGAGI. V was cut by 2 bases and J by 6 bases, with 14 bases left in between. The CDR3 totals 14 residues. CDR3 bases: TGTGCCAGCAGTTACGAGGGCCGGACATTCGAGCAGTACTTC. This codes for CASSYEGRTFEQYF.

CDR3 protein: CASSRDGSMNTEAFF. CDR3 sequence (DNA): TGTGCCAGTAGTCGGGACGGATCCATGAACACTGAAGCTTTCTTT. This chain connects TRBV19 to TRBJ1-1; possible D gene TRBD1, 5 bases. CDR1 and CDR2 (germline): LNHDA, SQIVND (reference sequence). With 5 bases removed from V and 0 bases from J, the gap between germline ends came to 13 bases. This CDR3 region has 15 residues.

J is TRBJ2-3 and V is TRBV19; possibly TRBD2 for D (6 bases). Germline V gene sequence: CDR1 LNHDA, CDR2 SQIVND (reference sequence). The CDR3 is 13 amino acids. The germline V and J ends were trimmed by 4 bases and 9 bases, with 14 bases remaining between them. The CDR3, as DNA: TGTGCCAGTAGTACCCGGGGGTTCAACACGCAGTATTTT. It yields the protein CASSTRGFNTQYF.

The genes are TRBV27 and TRBJ2-3; TRBD2 matches at 7 bases. The CDR3 runs to 15 residues. Looked up from germline, CDR1 is MNHEY and CDR2 is SMNVEV (reference sequence). Trimming took 5 bases from V and 0 from J; bases not matched to a gene: 5. This CDR3 is CASSPRTRSTDTQYF. CDR3 coding DNA: TGTGCCAGCAGTCCACGGACTAGAAGCACAGATACGCAGTATTTT.

The chain combines TRBV28 with TRBJ2-2; tentative D call: TRBD2 (5 bases). The germline CDR1 and CDR2 sequences are MDHEN and SYDVKM. CDR3 length: 13 residues. Deletions cut 11 bases from V and 1 base from J, with 11 bases between. This CDR3 reads CAGGAGNTGELFF. In DNA form, the CDR3 reads TGTGCCGGAGGAGCAGGGAACACCGGGGAGCTGTTTTTT.